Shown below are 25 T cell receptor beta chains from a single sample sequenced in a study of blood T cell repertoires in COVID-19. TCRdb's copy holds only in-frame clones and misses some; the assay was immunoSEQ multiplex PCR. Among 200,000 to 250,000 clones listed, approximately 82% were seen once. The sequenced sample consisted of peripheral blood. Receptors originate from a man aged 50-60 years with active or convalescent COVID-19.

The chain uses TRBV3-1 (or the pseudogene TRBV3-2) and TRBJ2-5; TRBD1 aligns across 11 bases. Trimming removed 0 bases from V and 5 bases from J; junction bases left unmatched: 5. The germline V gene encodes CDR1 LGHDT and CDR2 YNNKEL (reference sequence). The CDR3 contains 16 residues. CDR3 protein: CASSQDRTGGAETQYF. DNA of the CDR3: TGTGCCAGCAGCCAAGATCGGACAGGGGGCGCCGAGACCCAGTACTTC.

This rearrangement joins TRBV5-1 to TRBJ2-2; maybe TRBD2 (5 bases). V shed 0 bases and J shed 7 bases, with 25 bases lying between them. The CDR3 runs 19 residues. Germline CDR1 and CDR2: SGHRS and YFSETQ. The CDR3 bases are TGCGCCAGCAGCTTGGAGGGCACTATAGCGTCCCGATTCGGCGGGGAGCTGTTTTTT. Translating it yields CASSLEGTIASRFGGELFF.

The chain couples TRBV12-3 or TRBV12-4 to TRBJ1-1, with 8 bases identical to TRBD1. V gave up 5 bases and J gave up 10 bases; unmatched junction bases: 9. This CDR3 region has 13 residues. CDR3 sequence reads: CASSPGQGRGAFF. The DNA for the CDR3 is TGTGCCAGCAGTCCAGGACAGGGTCGAGGAGCTTTCTTT.

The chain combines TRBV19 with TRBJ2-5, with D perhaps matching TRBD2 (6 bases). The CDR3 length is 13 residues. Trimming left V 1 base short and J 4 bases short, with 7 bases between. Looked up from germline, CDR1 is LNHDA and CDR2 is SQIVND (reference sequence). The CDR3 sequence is CASSIAGGETQYF. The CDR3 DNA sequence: TGTGCCAGTAGTATAGCCGGGGGAGAGACCCAGTACTTC.

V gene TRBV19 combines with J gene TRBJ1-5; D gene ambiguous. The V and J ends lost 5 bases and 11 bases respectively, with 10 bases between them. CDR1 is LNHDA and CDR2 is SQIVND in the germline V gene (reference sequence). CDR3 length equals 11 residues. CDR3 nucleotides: TGTGCCAGTAGTTCCGCGGTTACCCAGCATTTT. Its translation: CASSSAVTQHF.

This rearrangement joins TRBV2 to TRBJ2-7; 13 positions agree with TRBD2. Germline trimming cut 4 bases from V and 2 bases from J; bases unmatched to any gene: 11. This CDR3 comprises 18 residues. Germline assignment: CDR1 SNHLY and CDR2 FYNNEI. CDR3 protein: CASSGTLTSGGTPYEQYF. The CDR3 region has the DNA TGTGCCAGCAGTGGGACCCTGACTAGCGGGGGGACCCCCTACGAGCAGTACTTC.

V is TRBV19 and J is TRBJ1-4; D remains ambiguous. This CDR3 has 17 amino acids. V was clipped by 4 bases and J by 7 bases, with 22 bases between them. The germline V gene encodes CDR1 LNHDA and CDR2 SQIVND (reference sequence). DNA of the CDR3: TGTGCCAGTAGTACTCCACTCACCGCGGGGAAAAGTGAAAAACTGTTTTTT. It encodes CASSTPLTAGKSEKLFF.

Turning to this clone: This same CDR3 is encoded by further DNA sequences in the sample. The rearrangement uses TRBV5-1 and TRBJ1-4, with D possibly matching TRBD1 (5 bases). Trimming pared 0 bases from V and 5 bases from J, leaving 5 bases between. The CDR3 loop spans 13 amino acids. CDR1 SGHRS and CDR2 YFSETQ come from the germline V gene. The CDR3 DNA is TGCGCCAGCAGCTTGGGACAGAATGAAAAACTGTTTTTT. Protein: CASSLGQNEKLFF.

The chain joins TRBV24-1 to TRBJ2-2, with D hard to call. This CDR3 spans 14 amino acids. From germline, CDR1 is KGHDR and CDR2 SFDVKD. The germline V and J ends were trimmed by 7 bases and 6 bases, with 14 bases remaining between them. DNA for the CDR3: TGTGCCACCAGCGGAAATAGTGGAGCCGGGGAGCTGTTTTTT. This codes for CATSGNSGAGELFF.

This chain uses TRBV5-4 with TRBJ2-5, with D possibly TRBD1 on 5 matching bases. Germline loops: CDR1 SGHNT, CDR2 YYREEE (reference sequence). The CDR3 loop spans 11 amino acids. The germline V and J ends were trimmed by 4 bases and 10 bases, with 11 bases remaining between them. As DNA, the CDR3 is TGTGCCAGCAGCCGCCTAGGGGACCAGTACTTC. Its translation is CASSRLGDQYF.

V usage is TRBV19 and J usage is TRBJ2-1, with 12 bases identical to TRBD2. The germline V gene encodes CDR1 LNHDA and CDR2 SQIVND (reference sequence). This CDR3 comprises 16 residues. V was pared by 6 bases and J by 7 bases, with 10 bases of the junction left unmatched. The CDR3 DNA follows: TGTGCCAGTAGCCCATGGACTAGCGGGAACTGGAATGAGCAGTTCTTC. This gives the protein CASSPWTSGNWNEQFF.

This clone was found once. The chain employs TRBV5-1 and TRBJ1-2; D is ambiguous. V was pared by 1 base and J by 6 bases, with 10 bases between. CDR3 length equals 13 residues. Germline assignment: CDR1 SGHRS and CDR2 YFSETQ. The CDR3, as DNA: TGCGCCAGCAGCTTGAACTGGGGAGATGGCTACACCTTC. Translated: CASSLNWGDGYTF.

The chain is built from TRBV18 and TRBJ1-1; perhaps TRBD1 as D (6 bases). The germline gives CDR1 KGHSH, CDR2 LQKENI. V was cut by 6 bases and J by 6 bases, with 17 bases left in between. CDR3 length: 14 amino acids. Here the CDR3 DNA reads TGTGCCAGCTCCGCCCTTGCGGGGGGGCCTGAAGCTTTCTTT. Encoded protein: CASSALAGGPEAFF.

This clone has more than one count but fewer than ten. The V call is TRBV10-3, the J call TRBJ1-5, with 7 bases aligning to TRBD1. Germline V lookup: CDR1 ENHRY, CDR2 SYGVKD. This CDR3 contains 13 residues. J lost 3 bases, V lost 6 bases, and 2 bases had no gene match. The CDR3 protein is CAIRGTVNQPQHF. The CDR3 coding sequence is TGTGCCATCAGAGGGACAGTCAATCAGCCCCAGCATTTT.

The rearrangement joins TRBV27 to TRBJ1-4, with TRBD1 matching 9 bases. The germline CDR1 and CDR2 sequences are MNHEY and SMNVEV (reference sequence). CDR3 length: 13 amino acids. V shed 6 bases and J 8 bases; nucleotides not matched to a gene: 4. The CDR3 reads CASSDRGEEKLFF. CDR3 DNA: TGTGCCAGCAGCGACAGGGGGGAAGAAAAACTGTTTTTT.

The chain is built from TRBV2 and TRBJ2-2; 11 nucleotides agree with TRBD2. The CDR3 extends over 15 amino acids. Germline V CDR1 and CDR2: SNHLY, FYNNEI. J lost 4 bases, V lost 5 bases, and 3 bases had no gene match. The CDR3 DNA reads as TGTGCCAGCAGTACCGGGACTAGCGGCACCGGGGAGCTGTTTTTT. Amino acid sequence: CASSTGTSGTGELFF.

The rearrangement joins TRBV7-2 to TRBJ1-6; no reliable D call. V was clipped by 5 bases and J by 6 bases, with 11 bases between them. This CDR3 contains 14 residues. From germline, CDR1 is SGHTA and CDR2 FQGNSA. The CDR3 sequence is CASSPTQSNSPLHF. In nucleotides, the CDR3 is TGTGCCAGCAGCCCCACACAGTCTAATTCACCCCTCCACTTT. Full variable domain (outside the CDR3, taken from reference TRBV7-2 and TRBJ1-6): GAGVSQSPSNKVTEKGKDVELRCDPISGHTALYWYRQSLGQGLEFLIYFQGNSAPDKSGLPSDRFSAERTGGSVSTLTIQRTQQEDSAVYLCASSPTQSNSPLHFGNGTRLTVT.

The CDR3 is CASGLGTTTGAFF. As DNA, the CDR3 is TGTGCTAGTGGTTTGGGCACTACCACGGGAGCTTTCTTT. V and J are TRBV12-5 and TRBJ1-1, with D unresolved. The germline CDR1 and CDR2 sequences are LGHNT and FRNRAP. V lost 1 base, J lost 10 bases, and 13 bases lay in between. This CDR3 has 13 amino acids.

CDR3 protein: CASARGGGTEAFF. Here the CDR3 DNA reads TGCGCCAGCGCGAGGGGAGGGGGCACTGAAGCTTTCTTT. This sequence joins TRBV4-3 and TRBJ1-1; D possibly corresponds to TRBD1 (6 bases). This CDR3 comprises 13 residues. V gave up 8 bases and J gave up 4 bases, with 14 bases separating them. Germline V gives CDR1 LGHNA, CDR2 YSLEER.

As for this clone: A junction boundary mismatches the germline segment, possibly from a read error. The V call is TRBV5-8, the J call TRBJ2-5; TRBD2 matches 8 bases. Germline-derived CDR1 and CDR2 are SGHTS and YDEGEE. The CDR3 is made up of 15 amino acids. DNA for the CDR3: TGTGCCAGCAGCTTGGTCGGGACTAGTCAAGAGGCCCAGTACTTC. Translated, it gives CASSLVGTSQEAQYF.

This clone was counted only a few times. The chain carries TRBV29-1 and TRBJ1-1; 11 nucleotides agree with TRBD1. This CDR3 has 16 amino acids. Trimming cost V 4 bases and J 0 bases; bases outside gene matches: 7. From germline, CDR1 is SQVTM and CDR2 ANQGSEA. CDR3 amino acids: CSVVGQGVAMNTEAFF. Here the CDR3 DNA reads TGCAGCGTTGTGGGACAGGGGGTGGCCATGAACACTGAAGCTTTCTTT.

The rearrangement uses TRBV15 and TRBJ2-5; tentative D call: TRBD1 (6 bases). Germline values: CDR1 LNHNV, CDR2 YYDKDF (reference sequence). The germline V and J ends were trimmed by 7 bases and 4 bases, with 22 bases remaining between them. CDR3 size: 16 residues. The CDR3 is CATMMRPGAAGETQYF. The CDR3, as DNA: TGTGCCACCATGATGAGGCCAGGGGCCGCCGGAGAGACCCAGTACTTC.

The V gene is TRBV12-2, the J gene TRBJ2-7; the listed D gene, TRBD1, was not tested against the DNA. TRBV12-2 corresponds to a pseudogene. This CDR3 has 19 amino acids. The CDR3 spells CASRPTPRWTDKCSYEQYF. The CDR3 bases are TGTGCAAGTCGTCCAACACCTCGTTGGACAGACAAATGCTCCTACGAGCAGTACTTC.

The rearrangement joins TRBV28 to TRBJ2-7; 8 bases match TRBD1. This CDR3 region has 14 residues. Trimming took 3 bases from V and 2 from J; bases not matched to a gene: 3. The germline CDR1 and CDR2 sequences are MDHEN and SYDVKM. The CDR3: CASSLTGVAYEQYF. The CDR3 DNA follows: TGTGCCAGCAGTTTGACAGGGGTGGCCTACGAGCAGTACTTC.

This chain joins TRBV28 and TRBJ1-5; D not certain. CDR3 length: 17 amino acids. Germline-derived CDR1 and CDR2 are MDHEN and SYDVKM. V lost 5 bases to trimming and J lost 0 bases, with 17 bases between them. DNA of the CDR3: TGTGCCAGCAGTACCCCTTTAGCCAGTCTTAGCAATCAGCCCCAGCATTTT. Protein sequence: CASSTPLASLSNQPQHF.